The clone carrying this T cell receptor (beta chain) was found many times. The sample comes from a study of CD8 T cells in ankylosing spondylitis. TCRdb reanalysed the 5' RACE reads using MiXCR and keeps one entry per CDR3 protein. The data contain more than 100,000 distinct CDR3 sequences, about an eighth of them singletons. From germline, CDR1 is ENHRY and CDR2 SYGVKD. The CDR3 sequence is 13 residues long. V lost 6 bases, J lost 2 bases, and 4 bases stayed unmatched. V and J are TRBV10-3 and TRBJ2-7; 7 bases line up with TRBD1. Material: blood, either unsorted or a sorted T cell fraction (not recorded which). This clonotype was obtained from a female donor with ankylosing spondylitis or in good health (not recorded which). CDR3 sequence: CAIRGDSAYEQYF. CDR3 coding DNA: TGTGCCATCAGGGGGGACAGCGCCTACGAGCAGTACTTC.